This TCR beta chain was sequenced during a study of ipilimumab plus nivolumab after autologous stem cell transplantation. Assay used: immunoSEQ multiplex PCR; TCRdb lists only in-frame clones, some missing. The sample lists some 44,000 clones, over 75% occurring once. Patients got ipilimumab 1 mg/kg beginning 14 to 28 days post-transplant. The specimen was PBMCs, collected in a trial of ipilimumab plus nivolumab as post-transplant consolidation. The TCR comes from a male donor with multiple myeloma.

DNA of the CDR3: TGTGCCAGCAGCCGGACAGTCTTTAACTATGGCTACACCTTC. It translates to CASSRTVFNYGYTF. The chain joins TRBV28 to TRBJ1-2, with D perhaps TRBD1 (6 bases). In germline, CDR1 is MDHEN, CDR2 SYDVKM. V was trimmed by 6 bases and J by 1 base, leaving 12 bases between them. This CDR3 contains 14 residues.